A single T cell receptor beta chain is shown here with its context. Its antigen is unknown. All of the isolated RNA was reverse transcribed, so expressed TCRB transcripts were sequenced. Only in-frame clones appear in the TCRdb table, and some are missing; sequencing was by immunoSEQ multiplex PCR. This table holds 430,000 or so clones, about an eighth found once. These data originate in a study of beta chain features in type 1 diabetes. Study-wide points: In these data, an HLA type influence on TCRB rearrangement remained unresolved. PCR might pick shorter templates more often, in the same way for patients and controls. Cells expressing TCR highly could be over-represented by cDNA sequencing.

Only one heparinised blood draw was taken per donor, and its volume averaged around 100 mL. The sequence was obtained from a woman aged 18-35 years in good health. What was sequenced was naive CD4+ T cells from blood.

The chain's CDR3 is CASSLRIGGVPRTEAFF. CDR3 nucleotide sequence: TGTGCCAGCAGCTTAAGGATTGGGGGGGTGCCGCGAACTGAAGCTTTCTTT. V usage is TRBV7-2 and J usage is TRBJ1-1; D might be TRBD1 (5 bases). V lost 2 bases, J lost 5 bases, and 21 bases lay in between. The germline V gene encodes CDR1 SGHTA and CDR2 FQGNSA. The CDR3 runs to 17 residues.